This T cell receptor (beta chain) was identified during a study of memory CD4+ T cells and cytomegalovirus serostatus. Study-wide points: The CMV-associated TCR signature appears largely within the CD4+ memory repertoire.

The CDR3 extends over 14 amino acids. Germline V gene lookup returns CDR1 SGHRS and CDR2 YFSETQ. The sort gate was single viable CD3+CD4+CD8-CD45RO+ cells for memory CD4+ T cells. Serostatus was set by detecting CMV pp150, pp28, p38, p52 IgG. Sequencing was performed with immunoSEQ multiplex PCR; in TCRdb, only in-frame clones are kept and a portion is missing. The table lists more than 45,000 clones, around 80% of them singletons. Notes on this clone: Its antigen remains unidentified.

The clonotype was recovered from an adult in good health and CMV-seronegative. The sequencing input was memory CD4+ T cells from blood. V usage is TRBV5-1 and J usage is TRBJ2-5; 8 nucleotides line up with TRBD1. The J call could be wrong; TRBJ2-7 is a better fit for the DNA end. Written as DNA, the CDR3 is TGCGCCAGCAGCTCAACAGGGGGCTCCTACGAGCAGTACTTC. This translates into CASSSTGGSYEQYF.